This T cell receptor (beta chain) was observed in a study of cytomegalovirus exposure and HLA in healthy donors. The germline V gene has CDR1 KGHSH and CDR2 LQKENI. The V and J ends lost 4 bases and 1 base respectively, with 10 bases between them. The CDR3 runs to 14 residues. Regarding the study as a whole: As a later analysis showed, a missense DCLRE1C variant was linked to trimming of TCR beta V- and J-genes. The study carried out a later analysis of TCR beta sequences. It associated some 17,000 of them with specific HLA alleles at a false discovery rate of 0.05. According to a later analysis, most TCR beta chains associated with CMV appeared HLA-restricted. Later analysis revealed greater clonal expansion in HLA-associated TCR beta chains than in equally common others.

Use of 60 Vbeta and 13 Jbeta primers characterized the PCR. Profiling relied on immunoSEQ multiplex PCR, and the TCRdb table lists in-frame clones only, not all of them. The sample records 150,000 to 200,000 clones, approximately 85% being singletons. Remarks on this clone: Antigen unknown.

Sequenced material: PBMCs. The rearrangement uses TRBV18 and TRBJ2-5, with TRBD1 as a possible D gene (5 bases). The receptor was isolated from a young man in good health and CMV-seropositive. In DNA, the CDR3 is TGTGCCAGCTCACAACAGGACCCCCAAGAGACCCAGTACTTC. Its translation: CASSQQDPQETQYF. Using reference TRBV18 and TRBJ2-5 for the parts outside the CDR3, the full variable domain is NAGVMQNPRHLVRRRGQEARLRCSPMKGHSHVYWYRQLPEEGLKFMVYLQKENIIDESGMPKERFSAEFPKEGPSILRIQQVVRGDSAAYFCASSQQDPQETQYFGPGTRLLVL.